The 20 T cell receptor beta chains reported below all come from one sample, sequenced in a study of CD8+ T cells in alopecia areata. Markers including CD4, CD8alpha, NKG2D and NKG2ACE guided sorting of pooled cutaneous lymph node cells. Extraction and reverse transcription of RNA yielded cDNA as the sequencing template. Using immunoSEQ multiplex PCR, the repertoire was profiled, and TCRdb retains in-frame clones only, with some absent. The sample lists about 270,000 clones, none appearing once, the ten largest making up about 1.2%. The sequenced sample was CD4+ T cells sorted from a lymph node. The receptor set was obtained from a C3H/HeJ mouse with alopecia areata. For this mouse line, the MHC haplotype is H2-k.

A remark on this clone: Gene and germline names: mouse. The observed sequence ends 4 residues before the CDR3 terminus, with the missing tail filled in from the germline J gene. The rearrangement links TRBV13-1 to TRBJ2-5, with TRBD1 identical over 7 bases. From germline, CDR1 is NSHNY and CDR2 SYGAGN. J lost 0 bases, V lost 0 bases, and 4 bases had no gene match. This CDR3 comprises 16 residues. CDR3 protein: CASSDAQGSNQDTQYF. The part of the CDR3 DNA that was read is TGTGCCAGCAGTGATGCACAGGGGAGTAACCAAGAC.

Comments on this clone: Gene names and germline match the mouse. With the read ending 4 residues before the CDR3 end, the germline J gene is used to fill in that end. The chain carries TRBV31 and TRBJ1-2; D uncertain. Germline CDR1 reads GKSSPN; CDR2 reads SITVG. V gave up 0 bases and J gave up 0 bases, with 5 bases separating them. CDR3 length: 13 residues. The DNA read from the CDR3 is TGTGCCTGGAGTCTATTAACAAACTCC. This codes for CAWSLLTNS. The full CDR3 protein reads CAWSLLTNSDYTF.

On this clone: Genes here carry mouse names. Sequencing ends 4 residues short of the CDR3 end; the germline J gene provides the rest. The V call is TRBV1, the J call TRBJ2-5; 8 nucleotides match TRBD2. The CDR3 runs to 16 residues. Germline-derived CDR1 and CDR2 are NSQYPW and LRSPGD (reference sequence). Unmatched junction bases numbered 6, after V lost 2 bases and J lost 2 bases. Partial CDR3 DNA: TGCACCTGCAGTGCAAAAGGCGGGACTGGCCAAGAC. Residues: CTCSAKGGTGQD. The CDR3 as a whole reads CTCSAKGGTGQDTQYF.

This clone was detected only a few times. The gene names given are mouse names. CDR3 protein: CAWSPRDWGGSAETLYF. The DNA read from the CDR3 is TGTGCCTGGAGCCCTCGGGACTGGGGGGGTAGTGCAGAA. The chain employs TRBV31 and TRBJ2-3; 13 positions agree with TRBD2. The CDR3 end is not reached by the read, which stops 4 residues before it; the germline J gene fills it in. Germline V gene lookup returns CDR1 GKSSPN and CDR2 SITVG. This CDR3 comprises 17 residues. With 3 bases clipped from V and 0 bases from J, the junction kept 6 bases outside the gene matches. Full variable domain (missing parts from reference TRBV31 and TRBJ2-3): AQTIHQWPVAEIKAVGSPLSLGCTIKGKSSPNLYWYWQATGGTLQQLFYSITVGQVESVVQLNLSASRPKDDQFILSTEKLLLSHSGFYLCAWSPRDWGGSAETLYFGSGTRLTVL.

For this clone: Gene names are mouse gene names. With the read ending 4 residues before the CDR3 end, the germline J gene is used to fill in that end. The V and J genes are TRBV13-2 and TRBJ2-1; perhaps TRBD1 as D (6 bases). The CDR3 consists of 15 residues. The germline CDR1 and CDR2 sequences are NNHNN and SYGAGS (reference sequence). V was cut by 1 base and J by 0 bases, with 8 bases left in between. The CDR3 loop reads CASGDRTANYAEQFF. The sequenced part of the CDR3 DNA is TGTGCCAGCGGTGATCGGACAGCTAACTATGCT.

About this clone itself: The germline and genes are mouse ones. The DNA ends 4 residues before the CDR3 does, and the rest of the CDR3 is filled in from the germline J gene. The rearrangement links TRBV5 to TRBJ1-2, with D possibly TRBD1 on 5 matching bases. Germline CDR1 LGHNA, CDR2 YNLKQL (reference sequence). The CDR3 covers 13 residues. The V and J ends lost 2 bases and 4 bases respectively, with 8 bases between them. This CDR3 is CASSQQGSSDYTF. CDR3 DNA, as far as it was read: TGTGCCAGCAGCCAACAGGGATCCTCC.

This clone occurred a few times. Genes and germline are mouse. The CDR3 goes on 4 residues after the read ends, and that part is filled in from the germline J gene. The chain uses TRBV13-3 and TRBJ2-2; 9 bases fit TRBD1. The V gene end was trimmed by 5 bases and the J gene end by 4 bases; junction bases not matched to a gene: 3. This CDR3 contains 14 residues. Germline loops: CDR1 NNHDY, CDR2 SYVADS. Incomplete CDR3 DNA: TGTGCCAGCAGGACAGGGGGAGGCACCGGG. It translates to CASRTGGGTG. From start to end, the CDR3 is CASRTGGGTGQLYF.

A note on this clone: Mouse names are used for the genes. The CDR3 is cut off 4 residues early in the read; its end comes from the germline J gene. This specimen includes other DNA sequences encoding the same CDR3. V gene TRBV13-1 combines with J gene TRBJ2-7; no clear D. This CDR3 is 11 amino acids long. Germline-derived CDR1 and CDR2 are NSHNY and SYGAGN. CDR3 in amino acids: CASSGQYEQYF. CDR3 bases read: TGTGCCAGCAGTGGACAATAT.

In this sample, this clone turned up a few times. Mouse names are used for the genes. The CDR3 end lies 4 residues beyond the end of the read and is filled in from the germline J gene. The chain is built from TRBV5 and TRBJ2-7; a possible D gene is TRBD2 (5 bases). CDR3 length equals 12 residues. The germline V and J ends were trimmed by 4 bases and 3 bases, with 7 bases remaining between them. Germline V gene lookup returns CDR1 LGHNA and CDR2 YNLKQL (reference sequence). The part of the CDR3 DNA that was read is TGTGCCAGCAGCCGCCTGGGCTAT. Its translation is CASSRLGY. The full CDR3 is CASSRLGYEQYF.

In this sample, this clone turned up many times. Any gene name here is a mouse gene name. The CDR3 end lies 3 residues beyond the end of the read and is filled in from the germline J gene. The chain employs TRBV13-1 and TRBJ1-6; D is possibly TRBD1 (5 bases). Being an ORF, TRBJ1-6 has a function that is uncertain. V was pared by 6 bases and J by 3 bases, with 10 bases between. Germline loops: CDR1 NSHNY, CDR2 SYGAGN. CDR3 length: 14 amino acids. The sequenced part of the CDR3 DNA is TGTGCCAGCAAGGACAAAAACTATAATTCGCCC. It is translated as CASKDKNYNSP. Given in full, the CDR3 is CASKDKNYNSPLYF.

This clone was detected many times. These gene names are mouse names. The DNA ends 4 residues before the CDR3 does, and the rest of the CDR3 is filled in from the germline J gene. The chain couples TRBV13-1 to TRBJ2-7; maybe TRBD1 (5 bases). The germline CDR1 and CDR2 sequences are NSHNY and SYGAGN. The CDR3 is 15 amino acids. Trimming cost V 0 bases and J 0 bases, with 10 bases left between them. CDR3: CASSDVGHHSYEQYF. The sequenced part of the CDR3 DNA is TGTGCCAGCAGTGATGTTGGACACCACTCCTAT.

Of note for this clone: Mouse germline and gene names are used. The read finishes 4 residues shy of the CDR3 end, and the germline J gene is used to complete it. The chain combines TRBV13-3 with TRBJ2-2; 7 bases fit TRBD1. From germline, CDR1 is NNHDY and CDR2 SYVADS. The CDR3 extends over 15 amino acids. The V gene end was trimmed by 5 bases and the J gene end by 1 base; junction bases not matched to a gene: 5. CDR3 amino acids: CASRPGQLNTGQLYF. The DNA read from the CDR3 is TGTGCCAGCAGACCGGGACAGTTAAACACCGGG.

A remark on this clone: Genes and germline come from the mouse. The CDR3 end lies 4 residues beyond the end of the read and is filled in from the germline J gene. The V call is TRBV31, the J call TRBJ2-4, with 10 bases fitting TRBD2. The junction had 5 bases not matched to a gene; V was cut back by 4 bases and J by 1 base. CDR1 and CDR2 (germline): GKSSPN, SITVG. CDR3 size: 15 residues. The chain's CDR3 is CAWKLGGRGQNTLYF. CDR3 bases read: TGTGCCTGGAAGCTGGGGGGGCGCGGTCAAAAC.

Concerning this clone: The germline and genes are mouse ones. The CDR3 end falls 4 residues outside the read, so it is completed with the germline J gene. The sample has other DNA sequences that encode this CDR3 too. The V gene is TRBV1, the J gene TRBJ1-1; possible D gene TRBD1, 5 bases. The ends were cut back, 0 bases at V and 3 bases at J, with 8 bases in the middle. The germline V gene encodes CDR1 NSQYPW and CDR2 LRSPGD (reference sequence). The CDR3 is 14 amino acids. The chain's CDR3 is CTCSADKGDTEVFF. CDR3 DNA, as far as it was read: TGCACCTGCAGTGCAGATAAAGGGGACACA.

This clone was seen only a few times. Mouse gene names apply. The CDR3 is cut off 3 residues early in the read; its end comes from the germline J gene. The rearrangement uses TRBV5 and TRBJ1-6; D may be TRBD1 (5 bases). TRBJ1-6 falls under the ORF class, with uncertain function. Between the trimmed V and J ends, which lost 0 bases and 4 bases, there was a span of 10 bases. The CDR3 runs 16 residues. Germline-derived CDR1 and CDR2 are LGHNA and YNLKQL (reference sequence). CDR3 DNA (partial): TGTGCCAGCAGCCAAGAATATGGGACTTATAATTCGCCC. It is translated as CASSQEYGTYNSP. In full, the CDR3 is CASSQEYGTYNSPLYF.

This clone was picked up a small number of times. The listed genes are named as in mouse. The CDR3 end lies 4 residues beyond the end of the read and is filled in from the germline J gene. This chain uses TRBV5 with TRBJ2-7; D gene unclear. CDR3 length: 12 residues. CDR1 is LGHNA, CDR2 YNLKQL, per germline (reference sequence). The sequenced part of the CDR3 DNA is TGTGCCAGCAGCCAAGCCAGATAT. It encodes CASSQARY. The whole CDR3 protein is CASSQARYEQYF.

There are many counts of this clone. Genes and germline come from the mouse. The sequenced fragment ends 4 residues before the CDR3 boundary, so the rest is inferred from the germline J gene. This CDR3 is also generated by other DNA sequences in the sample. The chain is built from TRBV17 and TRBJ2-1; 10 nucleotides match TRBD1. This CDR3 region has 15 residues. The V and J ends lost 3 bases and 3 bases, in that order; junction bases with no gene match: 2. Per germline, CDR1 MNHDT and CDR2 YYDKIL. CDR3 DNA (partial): TGTGCTAGCAGTAGGGACAGGGGGATCTATGCT. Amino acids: CASSRDRGIYA. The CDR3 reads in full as CASSRDRGIYAEQFF.

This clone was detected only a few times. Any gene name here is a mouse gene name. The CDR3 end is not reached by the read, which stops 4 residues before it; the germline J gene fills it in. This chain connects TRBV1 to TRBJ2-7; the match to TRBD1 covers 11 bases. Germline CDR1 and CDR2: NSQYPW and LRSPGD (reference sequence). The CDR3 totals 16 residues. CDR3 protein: CTCSALGQGAHNEQYF. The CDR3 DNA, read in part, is TGCACCTGCAGTGCTCTCGGACAGGGGGCGCATAAT.

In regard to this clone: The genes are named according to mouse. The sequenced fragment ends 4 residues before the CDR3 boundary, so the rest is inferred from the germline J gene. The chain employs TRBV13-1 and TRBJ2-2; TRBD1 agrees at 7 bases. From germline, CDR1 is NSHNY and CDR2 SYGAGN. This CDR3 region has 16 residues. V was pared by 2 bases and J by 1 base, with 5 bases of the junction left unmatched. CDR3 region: CASSEVGQKNTGQLYF. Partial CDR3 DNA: TGTGCCAGCAGTGAAGTGGGACAGAAAAACACCGGG.

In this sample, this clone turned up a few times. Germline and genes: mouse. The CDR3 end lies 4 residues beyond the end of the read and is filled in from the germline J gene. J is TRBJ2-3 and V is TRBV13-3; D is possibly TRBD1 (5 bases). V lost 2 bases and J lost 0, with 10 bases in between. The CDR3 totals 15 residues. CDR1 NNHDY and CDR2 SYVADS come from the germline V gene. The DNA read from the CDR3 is TGTGCCAGCAGTGAAGACAGATCTAGTGCAGAA. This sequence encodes CASSEDRSSAE. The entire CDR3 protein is CASSEDRSSAETLYF.